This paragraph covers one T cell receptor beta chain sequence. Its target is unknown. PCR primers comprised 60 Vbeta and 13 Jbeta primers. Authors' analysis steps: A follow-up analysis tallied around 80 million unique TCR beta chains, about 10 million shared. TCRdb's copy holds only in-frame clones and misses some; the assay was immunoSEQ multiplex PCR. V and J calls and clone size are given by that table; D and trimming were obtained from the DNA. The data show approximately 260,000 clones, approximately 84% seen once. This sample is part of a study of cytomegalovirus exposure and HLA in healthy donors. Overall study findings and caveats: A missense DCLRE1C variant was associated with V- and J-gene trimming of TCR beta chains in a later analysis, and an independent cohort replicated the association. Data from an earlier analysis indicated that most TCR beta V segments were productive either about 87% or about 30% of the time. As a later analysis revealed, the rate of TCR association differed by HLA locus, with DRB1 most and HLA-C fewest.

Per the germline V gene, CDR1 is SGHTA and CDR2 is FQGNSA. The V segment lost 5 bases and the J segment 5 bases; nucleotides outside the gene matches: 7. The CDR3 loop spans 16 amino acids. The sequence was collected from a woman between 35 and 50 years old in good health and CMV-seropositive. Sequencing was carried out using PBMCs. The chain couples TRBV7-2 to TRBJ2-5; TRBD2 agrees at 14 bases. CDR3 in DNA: TGTGCCAGCAGCATTGGGACTAGCGGGAGTAGGGAGACCCAGTACTTC. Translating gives CASSIGTSGSRETQYF.